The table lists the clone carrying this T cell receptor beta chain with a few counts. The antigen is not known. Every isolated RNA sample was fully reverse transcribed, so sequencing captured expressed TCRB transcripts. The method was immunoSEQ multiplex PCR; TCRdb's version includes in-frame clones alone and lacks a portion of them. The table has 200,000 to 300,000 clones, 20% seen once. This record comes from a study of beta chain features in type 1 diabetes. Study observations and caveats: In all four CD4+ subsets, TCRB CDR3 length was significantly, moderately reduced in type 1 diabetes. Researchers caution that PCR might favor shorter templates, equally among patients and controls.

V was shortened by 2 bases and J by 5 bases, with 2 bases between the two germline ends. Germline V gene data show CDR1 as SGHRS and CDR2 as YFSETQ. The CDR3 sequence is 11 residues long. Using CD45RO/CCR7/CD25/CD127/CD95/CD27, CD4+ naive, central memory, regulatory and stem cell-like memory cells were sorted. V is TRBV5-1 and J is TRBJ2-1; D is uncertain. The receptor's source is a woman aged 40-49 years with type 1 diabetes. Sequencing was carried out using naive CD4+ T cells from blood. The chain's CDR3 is CASSFDNEQFF. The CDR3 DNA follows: TGCGCCAGCAGCTTCGACAATGAGCAGTTCTTC.